Below, 32 T cell receptor beta chains from the same sample are listed, as sequenced in a study of cytomegalovirus exposure and HLA in healthy donors. Vbeta (60) and Jbeta (13) primers were used in the PCR. Here immunoSEQ multiplex PCR was the method, and the copy in TCRdb shows in-frame clones only, minus some. The repertoire holds some 150,000 clones, 60% to 85% seen once, with less than 2% in the top ten. Sequencing used PBMCs. These receptors all stem from a female donor in good health and CMV-seropositive.

The chain recombines TRBV7-9 with TRBJ2-2; 7 positions agree with TRBD1. CDR3 length: 15 residues. With V trimmed by 5 bases and J by 0 bases, 3 bases remained unmatched. CDR1 and CDR2 from the germline V gene are SEHNR and FQNEAQ (reference sequence). CDR3 nucleotides: TGTGCCAGCAGCCCCGGGACAGCGAACACCGGGGAGCTGTTTTTT. It codes for CASSPGTANTGELFF.

The genes are TRBV6-5 and TRBJ2-7, with TRBD1 identical over 9 bases. Unmatched junction bases numbered 7, after V lost 5 bases and J lost 2 bases. The germline gives CDR1 MNHEY, CDR2 SVGAGI. The length of the CDR3 is 15 residues. The CDR3 protein is CASSGGTGFTYEQYF. CDR3 sequence (DNA): TGTGCCAGCAGTGGAGGGACAGGGTTCACCTACGAGCAGTACTTC.

This chain links TRBV15 with TRBJ2-7, with 12 bases fitting TRBD2. This CDR3 spans 22 amino acids. Germline V CDR1 and CDR2: LNHNV, YYDKDF (reference sequence). Germline trimming cut 0 bases from V and 3 bases from J; bases unmatched to any gene: 21. CDR3 coding DNA: TGTGCCACCAGCAGAGATCCACCGTTACTAGCGGGAGGCCGGCCGGAGTTCTACGAGCAGTACTTC. It codes for CATSRDPPLLAGGRPEFYEQYF.

The J gene is TRBJ2-5, the V gene TRBV19, with TRBD2 matching 12 bases. CDR3 length: 15 residues. Germline V gives CDR1 LNHDA, CDR2 SQIVND (reference sequence). V dropped 7 bases and J dropped 4; count of bases not matched to a gene: 7. DNA of the CDR3: TGTGCCAGTACCTCTAGCGGGGGGGCCCTAGAGACCCAGTACTTC. Residues: CASTSSGGALETQYF.

This chain uses TRBV7-6 with TRBJ2-3; 8 bases map to TRBD2. The length of the CDR3 is 20 residues. Trimming cost V 1 base and J 0 bases; bases outside gene matches: 15. Germline V CDR1 and CDR2: SGHVS, FNYEAQ. The CDR3 nucleotides read TGTGCCAGCAGCTTAGGAGGCTGGCTAGCGGGCGGAGGCAGCACAGATACGCAGTATTTT. Residues: CASSLGGWLAGGGSTDTQYF.

The chain carries TRBV27 and TRBJ2-5; 12 nucleotides line up with TRBD2. Trimming cost V 7 bases and J 2 bases; bases outside gene matches: 11. This CDR3 comprises 17 residues. Germline lookup yields CDR1 MNHEY and CDR2 SMNVEV (reference sequence). CDR3: CASTPSGRAKGQETQYF. The CDR3 bases are TGTGCCAGCACCCCTAGCGGGAGGGCCAAAGGGCAAGAGACCCAGTACTTC.

This clone showed up just a few times. CDR3 DNA sequence: TGCGCCAGCAGTCCTAGCGGGGGAATCGATACGCAGTATTTT. This codes for CASSPSGGIDTQYF. The V call is TRBV4-1, the J call TRBJ2-3; 10 nucleotides line up with TRBD2. The CDR3 extends over 14 amino acids. In germline, CDR1 is MGHRA, CDR2 YSYEKL. With 6 bases clipped from V and 6 bases from J, the junction kept 6 bases outside the gene matches.

The chain recombines TRBV28 with TRBJ2-2; the D gene is possibly TRBD2 (7 bases). CDR1 is MDHEN, CDR2 SYDVKM, per germline. Between the trimmed V and J ends, which lost 4 bases and 4 bases, there was a span of 19 bases. This CDR3 has 17 residues. The CDR3: CASSSLGAGVSTGELFF. The CDR3, as DNA: TGTGCCAGCAGTTCTTTGGGGGCGGGGGTGAGCACCGGGGAGCTGTTTTTT.

The chain couples TRBV5-6 to TRBJ1-4; a possible D gene is TRBD1 (5 bases). V gave up 1 base and J gave up 8 bases, with 9 bases separating them. From germline, CDR1 is SGHDT and CDR2 YYEEEE. This CDR3 is 13 amino acids long. The CDR3 DNA reads TGTGCCAGCAGCTTGACAGGAATCGAAAAACTGTTTTTT. It encodes CASSLTGIEKLFF.

This rearrangement joins TRBV6-1 to TRBJ1-6; D is uncertain. The germline CDR1 and CDR2 sequences are MNHNS and SASEGT. The CDR3 sequence is 15 residues long. V was clipped by 3 bases and J by 0 bases, with 6 bases between them. The CDR3 loop reads CASSDISSYNSPLHF. CDR3 bases: TGTGCCAGCAGTGACATTAGCTCCTATAATTCACCCCTCCACTTT.

The chain uses TRBV5-5 and TRBJ2-1, with 7 bases that match TRBD2. Germline V gives CDR1 SGHKS, CDR2 YYEKEE (reference sequence). V trimming: 4 bases; J trimming: 7 bases; junction bases outside the gene matches: 8. This CDR3 is 14 amino acids long. CDR3: CASSLGLGGNEQFF. The CDR3 DNA reads TGTGCCAGCAGCCTAGGACTAGGAGGGAATGAGCAGTTCTTC.

This clone is a singleton in its sample. The V and J genes are TRBV10-1 and TRBJ2-5, with TRBD2 matching 10 bases. The J call may be in error: the DNA end matches TRBJ2-7 better. CDR1 WNHNN and CDR2 SYGVQD come from the germline V gene (reference sequence). The CDR3 is 13 residues long. CDR3 amino acids: CASSSSGGYEQYF. The CDR3 DNA sequence: TGCGCCAGCAGTTCTAGCGGGGGTTACGAGCAGTACTTC.

This chain joins TRBV7-9 and TRBJ2-1; 11 positions agree with TRBD1. The germline gives CDR1 SEHNR, CDR2 FQNEAQ (reference sequence). The CDR3 has 16 amino acids. With V trimmed by 5 bases and J by 7 bases, 10 bases remained unmatched. The CDR3 region is CASSRSGTGGRNEQFF. The CDR3 DNA reads as TGTGCCAGCAGCCGATCCGGGACAGGGGGACGAAATGAGCAGTTCTTC.

The chain carries TRBV19 and TRBJ2-1; D ambiguous. V dropped 4 bases and J dropped 2 bases, with 9 bases sitting between them. CDR3 length: 14 amino acids. CDR1 and CDR2 (germline): LNHDA, SQIVND (reference sequence). DNA for the CDR3: TGTGCCAGTAGTAGGCGGAGTACCTACAATGAGCAGTTCTTC. Its translation: CASSRRSTYNEQFF.

This chain connects TRBV14 to TRBJ2-3; D perhaps matches TRBD1 (5 bases). The CDR3 runs 15 residues. Germline V gene data show CDR1 as SGHDN and CDR2 as FVKESK. V lost 4 bases and J lost 11, with 22 bases in between. This CDR3 reads CASSPSSSGQLKQYF. CDR3 coding DNA: TGTGCCAGCAGCCCATCTTCTTCAGGGCAACTTAAGCAGTATTTT.

The V call is TRBV7-9, the J call TRBJ2-7; 8 bases match TRBD2. The CDR3 runs to 15 residues. V lost 1 base, J lost 7 bases, and 9 bases stayed unmatched. The V gene's germline CDR1 is SEHNR and CDR2 FQNEAQ (reference sequence). The CDR3 coding sequence is TGTGCCAGCAGCTTAGGCGATACTAGCGGTCTGGAGCAGTACTTC. This encodes CASSLGDTSGLEQYF. Full variable domain (remainder filled in from reference TRBV7-9 and TRBJ2-7): DTGVSQNPRHKITKRGQNVTFRCDPISEHNRLYWYRQTLGQGPEFLTYFQNEAQLEKSRLLSDRFSAERPKGSFSTLEIQRTEQGDSAMYLCASSLGDTSGLEQYFGPGTRLTVT.

The V gene is TRBV19, the J gene TRBJ2-2, with 9 nucleotides matching TRBD1. CDR3 length: 14 amino acids. Germline CDR1 reads LNHDA; CDR2 reads SQIVND (reference sequence). Unmatched junction bases numbered 6, after V lost 4 bases and J lost 9 bases. CDR3 protein: CASSTTGTGRELFF. The CDR3 nucleotides are TGTGCCAGTAGTACAACCGGGACAGGGCGGGAGCTGTTTTTT.

CDR3 nucleotide sequence: TGTGCCAGCAGCCCCCCCGGTGGTACGCAGTATTTT. Translation gives CASSPPGGTQYF. This chain joins TRBV11-2 and TRBJ2-3; D gene ambiguous. Trimming removed 5 bases at V and 8 bases at J, with 11 bases between. Per the germline V gene, CDR1 is SGHAT and CDR2 is FQNNGV. The CDR3 extends over 12 amino acids.

The V and J genes are TRBV30 and TRBJ2-1; TRBD2 matches at 8 bases. Germline CDR1 reads GTSNPN; CDR2 reads SVGIG (reference sequence). The CDR3 runs 14 residues. The V and J ends lost 4 bases and 5 bases, in that order; junction bases with no gene match: 7. Written as DNA, the CDR3 is TGTGCCTGGAAAACGGGGGGGCAGAACAATGAGCAGTTCTTC. It translates to CAWKTGGQNNEQFF.

This chain links TRBV5-4 with TRBJ2-3; 7 bases align to TRBD2. With V trimmed by 1 base and J by 2 bases, 10 bases remained unmatched. The germline V gene encodes CDR1 SGHNT and CDR2 YYREEE (reference sequence). This CDR3 region has 17 residues. Written as DNA, the CDR3 is TGTGCCAGCAGCTTGTTGGGGGGGAGGGCCGTCACAGATACGCAGTATTTT. This encodes CASSLLGGRAVTDTQYF.

The chain couples TRBV15 to TRBJ2-7; D might be TRBD2 (5 bases). The CDR3 is 15 residues long. Trimming pared 0 bases from V and 7 bases from J, leaving 16 bases between. Germline values: CDR1 LNHNV, CDR2 YYDKDF (reference sequence). The CDR3 coding sequence is TGTGCCACCAGCAGAGACCCGGGAACTCTGTGGGAGCAGTACTTC. Its translation is CATSRDPGTLWEQYF.

This clone occurred a few times. The chain is built from TRBV6-4 and TRBJ2-7; TRBD2 matches 11 bases. This CDR3 is built from 16 residues. J gave up 2 bases and V 2 bases, and 5 bases lay outside the gene matches. The germline gives CDR1 MRHNA, CDR2 SNTAGT. The DNA for the CDR3 is TGTGCCAGCAGTGACCTGAGGACTAGCGGGCCCTACGAGCAGTACTTC. Its translation is CASSDLRTSGPYEQYF.

V is TRBV27 and J is TRBJ2-5; 10 bases fit TRBD1. The last part of the DNA fits TRBJ2-7 better; the J call may be wrong. Germline V gene sequence: CDR1 MNHEY, CDR2 SMNVEV (reference sequence). The CDR3 loop spans 16 amino acids. DNA for the CDR3: TGTGCCAGCAGGACAGGGGGCCTTGAAAGCTCCTACGAGCAGTACTTC. Translating it yields CASRTGGLESSYEQYF.

The chain combines TRBV9 with TRBJ1-2, with 8 bases matching TRBD1. Germline trimming cut 4 bases from V and 7 bases from J; bases unmatched to any gene: 6. CDR1 and CDR2 from the germline V gene are SGDLS and YYNGEE. The CDR3 runs to 13 residues. CDR3 nucleotide sequence: TGTGCCAGCAGCAATCATCAGGGGGCTGGCTACACCTTC. Protein product: CASSNHQGAGYTF.

The rearrangement links TRBV2 to TRBJ2-7, with 8 bases identical to TRBD2. Trimming at V came to 4 bases and at J to 3 bases, leaving 5 bases not matched to a gene. This CDR3 has 14 residues. Looked up from germline, CDR1 is SNHLY and CDR2 is FYNNEI. For the CDR3, the DNA is TGTGCCAGCAGTGGGGGAACTAGCGGCTACGAGCAGTACTTC. Residues: CASSGGTSGYEQYF.

Here the CDR3 DNA reads TGTGCCAGCAGCTTTAGCGGGGGACCCAATGAGCAGTTCTTC. As protein: CASSFSGGPNEQFF. The V and J genes are TRBV7-9 and TRBJ2-1; TRBD2 matches 9 bases. Trimming at V came to 3 bases and at J to 6 bases, leaving 3 bases not matched to a gene. Germline assignment: CDR1 SEHNR and CDR2 FQNEAQ (reference sequence). The CDR3 runs 14 residues.

The V and J genes are TRBV18 and TRBJ2-3; D is unresolved. Germline CDR1 is KGHSH and CDR2 is LQKENI. Trimming cost V 3 bases and J 1 base, with 5 bases left between them. CDR3 length equals 13 residues. The CDR3 nucleotides read TGTGCCAGCTCACCGGCACGCACAGATACGCAGTATTTT. Translation gives CASSPARTDTQYF.

The CDR3 bases are TGTGCCAGCACCTGGGGGGGACAGGGGACCAATGAGCAGTTCTTC. It yields the protein CASTWGGQGTNEQFF. V usage is TRBV7-2 and J usage is TRBJ2-1; 10 bases are shared with TRBD1. CDR3 length: 15 residues. V shed 7 bases and J 6 bases; nucleotides not matched to a gene: 9. Germline V gives CDR1 SGHTA, CDR2 FQGNSA.

The chain carries TRBV4-2 and TRBJ2-2, with D possibly matching TRBD1 (6 bases). V shed 0 bases and J shed 7 bases, with 12 bases lying between them. This CDR3 region has 15 residues. The V gene's germline CDR1 is LGHNA and CDR2 YNFKEQ. The CDR3 coding sequence is TGTGCCAGCAGCCAAGATGTCAGGGGTGGCGGGGAGCTGTTTTTT. This codes for CASSQDVRGGGELFF.

This clone was seen just once. The J gene is TRBJ2-7, the V gene TRBV5-5; TRBD1 is a possible D gene (6 bases). Germline V gene data show CDR1 as SGHKS and CDR2 as YYEKEE (reference sequence). V was shortened by 2 bases and J by 4 bases, with 19 bases between the two germline ends. This CDR3 region has 16 residues. CDR3 amino acids: CASSLRATGPLYEQYF. CDR3 bases: TGTGCCAGCAGCTTAAGGGCGACAGGACCCTTATACGAGCAGTACTTC.

V is TRBV19 and J is TRBJ1-2; TRBD1 might be the D (6 bases). The CDR3 contains 15 residues. From germline, CDR1 is LNHDA and CDR2 SQIVND (reference sequence). Trimming pared 5 bases from V and 4 bases from J, leaving 17 bases between. The CDR3 here is CASSVGTPILYGYTF. The CDR3 coding sequence is TGTGCCAGTAGTGTTGGGACACCGATACTCTATGGCTACACCTTC.

V usage is TRBV15 and J usage is TRBJ2-7, with D perhaps TRBD2 (6 bases). This CDR3 is 13 amino acids long. CDR1 LNHNV and CDR2 YYDKDF come from the germline V gene (reference sequence). V lost 8 bases, J lost 7 bases, and 18 bases lay in between. In DNA, the CDR3 is TGTGCCACCGCCCTTACCAGAGGACTAGAGCAGTACTTC. The encoded protein is CATALTRGLEQYF.